A selection of T cell receptor beta chains follows, all from one sample in a study of identifying expanded T cells in peripheral blood. Clones were read by immunoSEQ multiplex PCR, and TCRdb kept only the in-frame ones, dropping some. The data contain 70,000 to 95,000 clones, roughly 89% of them singletons. Material: blood. The receptors were gathered from a person between 18 and 69 years old in good health. Both conserved end residues are part of each CDR3. D genes are given only for firm matches. Clone size, where shown, is once, few, many, or a class for clones that have expanded.

TGCGCCAGCAGCTTAAATTTAGCCAAAAACATTCAGTACTTC CASSLNLAKNIQYF TRBJ2-4 - - TRBV5-1
TGTGCCAGCAGTGAGGGACAAATCTATGGCTACACCTTC CASSEGQIYGYTF TRBJ1-2 - - TRBV2
TGTGCCAGTAGGACTAGCGGGGATACGCAGTATTTT CASRTSGDTQYF TRBJ2-3 - TRBD2 TRBV19
TGTGCCAGCAGCGTAGCGGGGACAGCCTACGAGCAGTACTTC CASSVAGTAYEQYF TRBJ2-7 - TRBD1 TRBV9
TGTGCCAGTACGAGGGGAGGGGGGACCTATTCTGGCTACACCTTC CASTRGGGTYSGYTF TRBJ1-2 - - TRBV19
TGTGCCAGTAGTGAAGACAGATACAATCAGCCCCAGCATTTT CASSEDRYNQPQHF TRBJ1-5 - - TRBV19
TGCGCCAGCAGCCATGAACTGACAGGCGGGTATCAGCCCCAGCATTTT CASSHELTGGYQPQHF TRBJ1-5 once - TRBV4-1
TGTGCCAGCAGCTTAGTGGGACATGGCTACACCTTC CASSLVGHGYTF TRBJ1-2 few - TRBV7-9
TGTGCCAGCTCGGACAGCTCCTACGAGCAGTACTTC CASSDSSYEQYF TRBJ2-7 once - TRBV18
TGTGCCAGTATGGGACCGAACACCGGGGAGCTGTTTTTT CASMGPNTGELFF TRBJ2-2 once - TRBV19
TGCGCCAGCAGCCCCACCACCGGGACTTCCTCGAATGAGCAGTTCTTC CASSPTTGTSSNEQFF TRBJ2-1 - - TRBV5-1
TGCGCCAGCAAGGCCCGGGCGGGGGCCTCTTACGAGCAGTACTTC CASKARAGASYEQYF TRBJ2-7 - - TRBV5-1
TGTGCCAGTAGTACCATCCGGACTAGCCTGGAGACCCAGTACTTC CASSTIRTSLETQYF TRBJ2-5 - TRBD2 TRBV19
TGTGCCAGCTCACCAGAGGAGGACCCCTTAATCCCCTACAATGAGCAGTTCTTC CASSPEEDPLIPYNEQFF TRBJ2-1 - - TRBV18
TGTGCCAGCAGCTTGACCTCCGGACTAGCGGGGCGTCTTTCAGATACGCAGTATTTT CASSLTSGLAGRLSDTQYF TRBJ2-3 - TRBD2 TRBV11-3
TGTGCCAGCAGCTTTGCAGACGGGCAGCCCCAGCATTTT CASSFADGQPQHF TRBJ1-5 - - TRBV7-9
TGCGCCAGCAGCTTGGAGGCTAGCGGGGGGTCCTACAATGAGCAGTTCTTC CASSLEASGGSYNEQFF TRBJ2-1 - TRBD2 TRBV5-1
TGTGCCAGCAGCTTATCAGGCAACACTGAAGCTTTCTTT CASSLSGNTEAFF TRBJ1-1 - - TRBV7-2
TGTGCCAGCAGTGGACTCCAGGGGGCTGGAAACACCATATATTTT CASSGLQGAGNTIYF TRBJ1-3 once TRBD1 TRBV27
TGTGCCAGCAGGGGGGTTAAGCTCTACGAGCAGTACTTC CASRGVKLYEQYF TRBJ2-7 - - TRBV6-5
TGTGCCAGCAGCTGGCTCACCACAGATACGCAGTATTTT CASSWLTTDTQYF TRBJ2-3 - - TRBV11-2
TGTGCCAGCAGCTTAGCGGGGGCCCGAAGGAATGAGCAGTTCTTC CASSLAGARRNEQFF TRBJ2-1 - TRBD2 TRBV5-4
TGTGTCGTCAGGGGCGGGGGGACTGAAGCTTTCTTT CVVRGGGTEAFF TRBJ1-1 - - TRBV19
TGTGCCCGGTCACAGGGATTCAACTATGGCTACACCTTC CARSQGFNYGYTF TRBJ1-2 once - TRBV30
TGTGCCAGCAGCTCAATCAGAGGTGGCTCACGACCGGACGAGCAGTACTTC CASSSIRGGSRPDEQYF TRBJ2-7 once - TRBV7-8
TGTGCCAGTAGTATATTCCCCGGACTAGCGGGAACAGAGACCCAGTACTTC CASSIFPGLAGTETQYF TRBJ2-5 - TRBD2 TRBV19
TGTGCCAGCAGCTTACAAGCGACAGGGGTGCGCTACGAGCAGTACTTC CASSLQATGVRYEQYF TRBJ2-7 once TRBD1 TRBV7-9
TGTGCCAGCAGCCCCCAGGAGGTAGAAGAGACCCAGTACTTC CASSPQEVEETQYF TRBJ2-5 - - TRBV28
TGTGCCAGCGAGACAGGTCAGCTGGATCAGCCCCAGCATTTT CASETGQLDQPQHF TRBJ1-5 - - TRBV21-1
TGCGCCAGCAGCTTCCAACTAGCGGGAGTGGCAGATACGCAGTATTTT CASSFQLAGVADTQYF TRBJ2-3 - TRBD2 TRBV5-1
TGTGCCAGCAGCCCCGGACAGGGGGCTGTCTACGAGCAGTACTTC CASSPGQGAVYEQYF TRBJ2-7 - TRBD1 TRBV7-8
TGTGCCAGCAGCCAACGTCGCATCCGGGACAGGGTCAGTGGCTACACCTTC CASSQRRIRDRVSGYTF TRBJ1-2 - TRBD1 TRBV14
TGTGCCAGCAGTTGGGGACAGGTCTCCTACAATGAGCAGTTCTTC CASSWGQVSYNEQFF TRBJ2-1 - TRBD1 TRBV27
TGTGCCAGCAGCTGGGGAGGGGGCGAGCAGTACTTC CASSWGGGEQYF TRBJ2-7 - - TRBV11-2
TGTGCCAGCAGTTGGGCGGGCCCGATGGGGTACGAGCAGTACTTC CASSWAGPMGYEQYF TRBJ2-7 - - TRBV27
TGTGCCAGCAGCCCCGGGACAGGGGCTTCTTTCACAGATACGCAGTATTTT CASSPGTGASFTDTQYF TRBJ2-3 - TRBD1 TRBV7-9
TGCGCCAGCAGCTTGGGATGGGGCCAGGGATCCACTGAAGCTTTCTTT CASSLGWGQGSTEAFF TRBJ1-1 - - TRBV5-1
TGTGCCACCAGCAGAGATAAGAAGGGAGGCACTGAAGCTTTCTTT CATSRDKKGGTEAFF TRBJ1-1 - - TRBV15
TGTGCCAGCAGCTTCCGGGACAGGGGGTCCTTTAACACCATATATTTT CASSFRDRGSFNTIYF TRBJ1-3 few TRBD1 TRBV5-5
TGCGCCAGCAGCCAAGGGACAGGGGGTGACTCTGGAAACACCATATATTTT CASSQGTGGDSGNTIYF TRBJ1-3 - TRBD1 TRBV4-3
TGTGCCAGCAGCACCCCGCGCGGGGTGGCCTCTGGAAACACCATATATTTT CASSTPRGVASGNTIYF TRBJ1-3 - - TRBV7-9
TGTGCCATCAGTGCCGGGACAGGGACAGATACGCAGTATTTT CAISAGTGTDTQYF TRBJ2-3 - TRBD1 TRBV10-3